This T cell receptor beta chain was found in a study of blood T cell repertoires in COVID-19. Per germline, CDR1 GTSNPN and CDR2 SVGIG (reference sequence). Trimming removed 1 base from V and 6 bases from J; junction bases left unmatched: 4. This CDR3 is 15 amino acids long. Using immunoSEQ multiplex PCR, the repertoire was profiled, and TCRdb retains in-frame clones only, with some absent. The table has more than 150,000 clones, approximately 86% seen once. In this sample, this clone turned up a few times. Sequencing was done on a sample of peripheral blood. The TCR comes from a man in his sixties with acute or convalescent COVID-19. The V call is TRBV30, the J call TRBJ2-1; 12 bases agree with TRBD2. Here the CDR3 reads CAWSGLAGDSNEQFF. The CDR3 bases are TGTGCCTGGAGTGGACTAGCGGGAGATAGCAATGAGCAGTTCTTC.